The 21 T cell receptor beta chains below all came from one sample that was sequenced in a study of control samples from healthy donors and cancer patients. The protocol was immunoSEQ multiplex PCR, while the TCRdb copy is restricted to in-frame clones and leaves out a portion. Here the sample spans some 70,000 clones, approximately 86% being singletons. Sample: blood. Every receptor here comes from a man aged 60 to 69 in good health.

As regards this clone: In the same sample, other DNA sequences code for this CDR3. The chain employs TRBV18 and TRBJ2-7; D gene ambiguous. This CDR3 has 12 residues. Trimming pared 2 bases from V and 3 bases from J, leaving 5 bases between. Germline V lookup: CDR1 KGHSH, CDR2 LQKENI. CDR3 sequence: CASSPANYEQYF. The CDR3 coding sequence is TGTGCCAGCTCACCAGCCAACTACGAGCAGTACTTC.

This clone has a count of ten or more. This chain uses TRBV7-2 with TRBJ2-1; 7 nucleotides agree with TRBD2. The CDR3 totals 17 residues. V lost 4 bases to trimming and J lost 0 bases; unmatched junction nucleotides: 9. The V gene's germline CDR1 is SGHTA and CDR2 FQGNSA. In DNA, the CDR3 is TGTGCCAGCAGCTCTTATCGCGGGAGAAGCTCCTACAATGAGCAGTTCTTC. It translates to CASSSYRGRSSYNEQFF.

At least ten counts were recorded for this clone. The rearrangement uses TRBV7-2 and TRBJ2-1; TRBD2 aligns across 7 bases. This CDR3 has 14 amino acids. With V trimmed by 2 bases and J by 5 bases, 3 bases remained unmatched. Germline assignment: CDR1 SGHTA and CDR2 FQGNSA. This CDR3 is CASSLSGTNNEQFF. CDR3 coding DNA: TGTGCCAGCAGCTTAAGCGGGACCAACAATGAGCAGTTCTTC.

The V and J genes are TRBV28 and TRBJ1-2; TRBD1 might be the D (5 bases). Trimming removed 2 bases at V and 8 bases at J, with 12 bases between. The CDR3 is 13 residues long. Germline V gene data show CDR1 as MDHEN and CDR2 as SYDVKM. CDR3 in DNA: TGTGCCAGCAGTTTAGACGGGACTTACGGCTACACCTTC. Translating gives CASSLDGTYGYTF.

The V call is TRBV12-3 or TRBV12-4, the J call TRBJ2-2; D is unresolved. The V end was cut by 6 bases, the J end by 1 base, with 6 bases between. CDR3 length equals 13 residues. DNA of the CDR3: TGTGCCAGCAGCGATCAGAACACCGGGGAGCTGTTTTTT. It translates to CASSDQNTGELFF.

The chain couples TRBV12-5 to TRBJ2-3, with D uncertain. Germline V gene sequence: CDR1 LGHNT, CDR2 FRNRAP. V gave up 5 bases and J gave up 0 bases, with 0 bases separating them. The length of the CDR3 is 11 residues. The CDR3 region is CASGSTDTQYF. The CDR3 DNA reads TGTGCTAGTGGTAGCACAGATACGCAGTATTTT.

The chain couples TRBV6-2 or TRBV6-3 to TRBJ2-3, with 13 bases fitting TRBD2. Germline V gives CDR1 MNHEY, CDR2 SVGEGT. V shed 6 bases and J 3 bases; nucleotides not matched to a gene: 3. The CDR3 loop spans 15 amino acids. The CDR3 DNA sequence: TGTGCCAGCAGCGGACTAGCGGGAGTTACAGATACGCAGTATTTT. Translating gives CASSGLAGVTDTQYF.

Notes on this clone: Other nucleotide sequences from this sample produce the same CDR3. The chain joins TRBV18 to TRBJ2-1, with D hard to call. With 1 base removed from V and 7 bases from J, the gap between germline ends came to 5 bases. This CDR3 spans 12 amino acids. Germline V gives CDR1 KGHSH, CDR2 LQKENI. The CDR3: CASSPRVNEQFF. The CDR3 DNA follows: TGTGCCAGCTCACCACGGGTAAATGAGCAGTTCTTC. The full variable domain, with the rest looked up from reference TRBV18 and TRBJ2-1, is NAGVMQNPRHLVRRRGQEARLRCSPMKGHSHVYWYRQLPEEGLKFMVYLQKENIIDESGMPKERFSAEFPKEGPSILRIQQVVRGDSAAYFCASSPRVNEQFFGPGTRLTVL.

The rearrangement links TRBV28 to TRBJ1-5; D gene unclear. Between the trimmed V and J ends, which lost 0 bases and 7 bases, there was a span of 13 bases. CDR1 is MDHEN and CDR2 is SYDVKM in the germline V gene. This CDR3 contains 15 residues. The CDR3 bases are TGTGCCAGCAGTTTATGGGACTCCTACCCCCAGCCCCAGCATTTT. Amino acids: CASSLWDSYPQPQHF.

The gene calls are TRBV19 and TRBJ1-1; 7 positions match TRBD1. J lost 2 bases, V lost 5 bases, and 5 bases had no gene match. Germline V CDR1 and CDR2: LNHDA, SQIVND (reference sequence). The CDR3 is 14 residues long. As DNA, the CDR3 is TGTGCCAGTAGTCTACAGGGGTACAACACTGAAGCTTTCTTT. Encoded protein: CASSLQGYNTEAFF.

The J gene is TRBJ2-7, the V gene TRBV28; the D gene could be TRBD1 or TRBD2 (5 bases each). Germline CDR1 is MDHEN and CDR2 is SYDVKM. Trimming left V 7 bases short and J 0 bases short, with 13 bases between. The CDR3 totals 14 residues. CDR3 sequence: CASKGIASSYEQYF. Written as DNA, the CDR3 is TGTGCCAGCAAGGGGATAGCGAGCTCCTACGAGCAGTACTTC.

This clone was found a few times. CDR3 residues: CASSLTGGSYEQYF. In nucleotides, the CDR3 is TGTGCCAGCAGCTTAACGGGGGGCTCCTACGAGCAGTACTTC. The chain carries TRBV7-2 and TRBJ2-7; 7 positions agree with TRBD2. After removal of 2 bases from V and 0 bases from J, the junction contained 1 base not matched to a gene. The CDR3 spans 14 residues. Germline V CDR1 and CDR2: SGHTA, FQGNSA.

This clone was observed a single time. The CDR3 protein is CASGQNTEAFF. The CDR3 DNA reads as TGTGCCAGCGGTCAGAACACTGAAGCTTTCTTT. This chain connects TRBV6-6 to TRBJ1-1; no firm D call. Looked up from germline, CDR1 is MNHNY and CDR2 is SVGAGI (reference sequence). The CDR3 runs to 11 residues. V was cut by 8 bases and J by 1 base, with 5 bases left in between.

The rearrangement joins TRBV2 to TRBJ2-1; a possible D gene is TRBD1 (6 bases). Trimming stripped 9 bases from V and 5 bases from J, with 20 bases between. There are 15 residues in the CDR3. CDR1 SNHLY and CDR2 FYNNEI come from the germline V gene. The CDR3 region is CASKSRTERNNEQFF. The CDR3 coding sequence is TGTGCCAGTAAATCCCGGACAGAGCGAAACAATGAGCAGTTCTTC. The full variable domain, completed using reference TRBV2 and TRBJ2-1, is EPEVTQTPSHQVTQMGQEVILRCVPISNHLYFYWYRQILGQKVEFLVSFYNNEISEKSEIFDDQFSVERPDGSNFTLKIRSTKLEDSAMYFCASKSRTERNNEQFFGPGTRLTVL.

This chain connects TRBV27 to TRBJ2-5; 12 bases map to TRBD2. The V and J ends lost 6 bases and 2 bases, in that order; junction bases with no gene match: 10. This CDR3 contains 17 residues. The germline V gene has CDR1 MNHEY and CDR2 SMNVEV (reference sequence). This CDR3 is CASSRTPGLAGQETQYF. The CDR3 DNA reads TGTGCCAGCAGCCGGACCCCCGGACTAGCGGGGCAAGAGACCCAGTACTTC.

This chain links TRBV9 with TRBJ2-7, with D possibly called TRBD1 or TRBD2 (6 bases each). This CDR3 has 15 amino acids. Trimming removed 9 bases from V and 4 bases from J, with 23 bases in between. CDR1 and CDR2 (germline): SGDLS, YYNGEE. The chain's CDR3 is CATQLGGLYYYEQYF. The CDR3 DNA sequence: TGTGCCACCCAGCTCGGGGGCCTCTATTATTACGAGCAGTACTTC.

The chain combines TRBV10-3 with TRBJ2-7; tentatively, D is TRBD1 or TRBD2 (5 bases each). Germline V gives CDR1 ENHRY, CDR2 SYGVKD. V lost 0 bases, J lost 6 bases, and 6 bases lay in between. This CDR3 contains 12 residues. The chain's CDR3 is CAISESGPEQYF. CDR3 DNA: TGTGCCATCAGTGAGTCGGGACCCGAGCAGTACTTC.

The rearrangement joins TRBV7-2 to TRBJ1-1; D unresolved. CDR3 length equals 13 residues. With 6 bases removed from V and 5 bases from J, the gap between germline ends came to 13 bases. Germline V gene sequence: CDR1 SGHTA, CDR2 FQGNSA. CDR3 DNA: TGTGCCAGCAGATCGGCCGGCTCGACTGAAGCTTTCTTT. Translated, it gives CASRSAGSTEAFF.

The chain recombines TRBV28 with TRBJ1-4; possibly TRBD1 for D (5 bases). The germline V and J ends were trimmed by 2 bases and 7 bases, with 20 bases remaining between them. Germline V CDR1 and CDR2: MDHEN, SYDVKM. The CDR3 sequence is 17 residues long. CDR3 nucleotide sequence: TGTGCCAGCAGTTTAACGGGGTTTGGGGCGTCTGGTGAAAAACTGTTTTTT. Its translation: CASSLTGFGASGEKLFF.

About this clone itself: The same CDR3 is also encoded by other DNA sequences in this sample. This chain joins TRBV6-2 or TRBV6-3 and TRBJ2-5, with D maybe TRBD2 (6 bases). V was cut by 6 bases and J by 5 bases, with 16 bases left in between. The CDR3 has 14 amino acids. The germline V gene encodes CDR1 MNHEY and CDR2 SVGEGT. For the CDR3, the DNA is TGTGCCAGCAGCCGTAGCGGCCCACAGGAGACCCAGTACTTC. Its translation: CASSRSGPQETQYF.

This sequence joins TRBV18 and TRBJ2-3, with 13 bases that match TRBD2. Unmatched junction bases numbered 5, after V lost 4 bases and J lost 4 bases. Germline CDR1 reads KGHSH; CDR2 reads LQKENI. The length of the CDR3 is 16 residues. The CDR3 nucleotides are TGTGCCAGCTCACGACGGACTAGCGGGAGTGCAGATACGCAGTATTTT. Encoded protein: CASSRRTSGSADTQYF.